This TCR beta chain was identified during a study of OX40 agonist ivuxolimab in advanced cancers. Only a few counts were recorded for this clone. The assay was immunoSEQ multiplex PCR, and TCRdb's table has in-frame clones only and misses some. The sample holds under 55,000 clones, approximately 83% seen once. This receptor was obtained from an adult with an advanced solid tumor such as melanoma, head and neck, liver or kidney cancer. Sequences were derived from CD4+ or CD8+ T cells sorted from blood, sampled in a trial of the OX40 agonist ivuxolimab.

Here the CDR3 reads CASSSLEGNTEAFF. The CDR3 coding sequence is TGTGCCAGCAGCTCCCTGGAAGGGAACACTGAAGCTTTCTTT. The V and J genes are TRBV13 and TRBJ1-1; D unclear. V shed 4 bases and J shed 1 base, with 10 bases lying between them. The CDR3 spans 14 residues. Looked up from germline, CDR1 is PRHDT and CDR2 is FYEKMQ (reference sequence).